This TCR beta chain was profiled in a study of stem cell transplantation in POMP-related autoinflammatory disease. Looking at the study overall: Before transplant, CD4+ T cells skewed naive and CD8+ proportions were low. Regarding the study as a whole: Across all analyzed T-cell subsets, patients with PRAID tended toward reduced diversity and increased clonality. In PRAID patients, the number of distinct TRB V-J gene pairings was restricted.

PRAID combined immunodeficiency and autoinflammation. Here immunoSEQ multiplex PCR was the method, and the copy in TCRdb shows in-frame clones only, minus some. In the table there are tens of thousands of clones, under 95% of which are singletons. In regard to this clone: Its cognate antigen is unknown.

The CDR3 contains 14 residues. The V gene's germline CDR1 is MNHEY and CDR2 SVGAGI. Trimming stripped 6 bases from V and 2 bases from J, with 12 bases between. This TCR was sampled from a human patient with POMP-related autoinflammation and immune dysregulation (PRAID). The graft donor may have given rise to some T cells. The J gene is TRBJ2-3, the V gene TRBV6-5; TRBD2 might be the D (5 bases). Sequenced here: CD4+ T cells from PBMCs, sampled after stem cell transplantation. In nucleotides, the CDR3 is TGTGCCAGCAGAACGGACTCCAACACAGATACGCAGTATTTT. Translation gives CASRTDSNTDTQYF.